The T cell receptor (beta chain) described here comes from a study of regulatory T cells in long-lasting Graves disease. Study as a whole: Graves' disease counted as persistent after over 5 years of antithyroid drugs with positive TSH receptor antibodies.

Specified time point: persistent/refractory GD, antithyroid drugs over 5 years with positive TRAb. Researchers made the TCR library from RNA that was extracted from PBMCs. Blood from the periphery, 8.5 to 9 milliliters in all, was drawn into EDTA tubes. Germline V gene lookup returns CDR1 SEHNR and CDR2 FQNEAQ (reference sequence). Trimming removed 1 base from V and 4 bases from J; junction bases left unmatched: 9. This CDR3 contains 17 residues. This clonotype was observed a handful of times. iRepertoire HTBI primers and Arm-PCR of CDR3 regions built TCR beta libraries. TCRdb recomputed calls from the multiplex PCR reads with MiXCR, one row per CDR3 protein. This sample has fewer than 450,000 distinct CDR3 sequences, with more than 20% found just once.

The genes are TRBV7-9 and TRBJ1-1, with 10 nucleotides matching TRBD1. This receptor was taken from a female donor with Graves disease. The sequencing here drew on peripheral blood mononuclear cells (PBMCs), taken when the disease was refractory, from a patient treated with antithyroid drugs. CDR3 sequence: CASSLGWDRGVVTEAFF. CDR3 DNA sequence: TGTGCCAGCAGCTTAGGATGGGACAGGGGAGTGGTCACTGAAGCTTTCTTT.